The clone carrying this TCR beta chain was observed a few times. Antigen specificity is unknown. This CDR3 region has 14 residues. The V gene's germline CDR1 is SNHLY and CDR2 FYNNEI. Deletions cut 1 base from V and 9 bases from J, with 13 bases between. Time point described: week 5, during vaccination. Doses of 300 ug of mutant IDH1 20-mer peptide were given with topical imiquimod. Sequenced by immunoSEQ multiplex PCR; TCRdb stores in-frame clones only, minus some. The sample contains some 38,000 clones, approximately 80% of which appear only once. This sample is part of a study of a mutant IDH1 vaccine in newly diagnosed glioma. Across the whole study: Averaging approximately 40 years of age, treated patients were about 60% male and about 38% female. Most patients had radiochemotherapy with temozolomide before enrollment; others had one alone.

This receptor was obtained from a man aged 35 to 55 with glioma. Specimen: PBMCs, collected from a glioma patient whose treatment included an IDH1 peptide vaccine. This chain connects TRBV2 to TRBJ1-5; unclear D gene. The CDR3 DNA reads TGTGCCAGCAGTGAAGAGGCAGCGTCTACGCCCCAGCATTTT. Protein sequence: CASSEEAASTPQHF. Full variable domain (outside the CDR3, taken from reference TRBV2 and TRBJ1-5): EPEVTQTPSHQVTQMGQEVILRCVPISNHLYFYWYRQILGQKVEFLVSFYNNEISEKSEIFDDQFSVERPDGSNFTLKIRSTKLEDSAMYFCASSEEAASTPQHFGDGTRLSIL.